This T cell receptor beta chain was retrieved from a study of lymphopenia after photon versus proton radiotherapy. Broader study findings: Better survival with proton therapy was suggested as possible, not demonstrated. Photon-treated patients lost naive T cells and TCR diversity; proton-treated stayed stable. Post-nadir diversity loss with photons came from oligoclonal expansion, particularly CD8+ Temra cells. A bigger post-nadir fall in TCR diversity correlated inversely with survival time in deceased patients.

TCRdb's table, derived via immunoSEQ multiplex PCR, lists solely in-frame clones and lacks some. The sample consists of around 63,000 clones, around 87% of them appearing once. Trimming shortened V by 11 bases and J by 2 bases, and 16 bases separated the two germline ends. CDR3 length: 13 amino acids. Per germline, CDR1 WSHSY and CDR2 SAAADI. Turning to this clone: Its antigen is not known.

V and J are TRBV10-2 and TRBJ2-7; the D call may be TRBD1 or TRBD2 (5 bases each). The TCR was taken from an elderly man with esophageal cancer. Sequenced material: peripheral blood, taken from a patient treated with proton-based radiotherapy. CDR3 coding DNA: TGCGCCGTGGGGGAGACATCACCCTACGAGCAGTACTTC. It is translated as CAVGETSPYEQYF.